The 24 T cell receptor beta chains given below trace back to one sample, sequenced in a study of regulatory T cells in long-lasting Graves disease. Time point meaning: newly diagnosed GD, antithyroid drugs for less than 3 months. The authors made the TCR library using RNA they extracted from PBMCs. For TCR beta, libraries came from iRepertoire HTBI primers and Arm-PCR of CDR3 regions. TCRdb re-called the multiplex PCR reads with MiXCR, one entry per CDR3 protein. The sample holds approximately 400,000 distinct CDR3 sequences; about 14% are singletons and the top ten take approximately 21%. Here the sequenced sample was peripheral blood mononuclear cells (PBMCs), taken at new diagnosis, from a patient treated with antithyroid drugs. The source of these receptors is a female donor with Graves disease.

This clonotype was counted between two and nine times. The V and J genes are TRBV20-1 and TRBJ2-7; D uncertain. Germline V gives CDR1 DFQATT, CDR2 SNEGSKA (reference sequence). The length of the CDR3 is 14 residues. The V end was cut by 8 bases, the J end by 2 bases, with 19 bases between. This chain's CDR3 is CSPRPYNNPYEQYF. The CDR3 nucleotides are TGCAGTCCCCGCCCATACAACAACCCCTACGAGCAGTACTTC.

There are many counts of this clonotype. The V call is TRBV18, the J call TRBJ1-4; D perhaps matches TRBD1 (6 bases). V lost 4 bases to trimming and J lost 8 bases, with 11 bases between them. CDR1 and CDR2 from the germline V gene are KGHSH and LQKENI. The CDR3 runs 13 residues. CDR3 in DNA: TGTGCCAGCTCACAACAGGGAGGCGAAAAACTGTTTTTT. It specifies CASSQQGGEKLFF.

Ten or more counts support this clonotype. The CDR3 bases are TGTGCCAGCAGTTCCGATCCCGGAGCGGGAATATACACCGGGGAGCTGTTTTTT. This codes for CASSSDPGAGIYTGELFF. This chain connects TRBV6-2 or TRBV6-3 to TRBJ2-2; 7 nucleotides align to TRBD2. The CDR3 spans 18 residues. Unmatched junction bases numbered 14, after V lost 4 bases and J lost 3 bases. Germline CDR1 and CDR2: MNHEY and SVGEGT.

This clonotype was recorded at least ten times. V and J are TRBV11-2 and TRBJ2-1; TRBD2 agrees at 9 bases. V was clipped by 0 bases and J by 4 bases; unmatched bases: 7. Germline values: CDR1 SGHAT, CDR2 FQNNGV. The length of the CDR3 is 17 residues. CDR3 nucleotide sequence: TGTGCCAGCAGCTTAGATCGTTTAGCGGGAGAATACAATGAGCAGTTCTTC. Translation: CASSLDRLAGEYNEQFF.

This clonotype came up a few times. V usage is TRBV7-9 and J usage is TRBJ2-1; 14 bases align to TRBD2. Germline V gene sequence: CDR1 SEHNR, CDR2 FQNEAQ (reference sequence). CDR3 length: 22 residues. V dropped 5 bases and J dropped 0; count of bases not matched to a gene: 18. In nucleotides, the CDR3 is TGTGCCAGCAGCCCCCGCTCACCGGGACTAGCGGGGGATAAGAGCTCCTACAATGAGCAGTTCTTC. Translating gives CASSPRSPGLAGDKSSYNEQFF. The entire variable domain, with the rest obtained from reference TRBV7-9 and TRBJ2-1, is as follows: DTGVSQNPRHKITKRGQNVTFRCDPISEHNRLYWYRQTLGQGPEFLTYFQNEAQLEKSRLLSDRFSAERPKGSFSTLEIQRTEQGDSAMYLCASSPRSPGLAGDKSSYNEQFFGPGTRLTVL.

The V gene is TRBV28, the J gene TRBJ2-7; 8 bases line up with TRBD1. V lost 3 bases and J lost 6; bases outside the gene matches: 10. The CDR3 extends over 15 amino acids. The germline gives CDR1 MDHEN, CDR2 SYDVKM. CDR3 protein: CASSFRTGYYSEQYF. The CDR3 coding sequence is TGTGCCAGCAGTTTCAGGACAGGGTATTATTCCGAGCAGTACTTC.

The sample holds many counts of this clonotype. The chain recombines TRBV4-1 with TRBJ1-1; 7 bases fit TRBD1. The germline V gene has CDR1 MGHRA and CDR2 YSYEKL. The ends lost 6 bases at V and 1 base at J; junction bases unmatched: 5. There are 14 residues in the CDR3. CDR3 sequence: CASSYDRANTEAFF. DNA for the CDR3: TGCGCCAGCAGTTACGACAGGGCGAACACTGAAGCTTTCTTT.

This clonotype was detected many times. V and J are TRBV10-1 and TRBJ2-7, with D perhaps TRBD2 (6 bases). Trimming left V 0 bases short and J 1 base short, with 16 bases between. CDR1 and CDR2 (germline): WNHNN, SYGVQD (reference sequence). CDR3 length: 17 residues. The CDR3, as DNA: TGCGCCAGCAGTGAGTCGACGGTAGGCGGGATGTCCTACGAGCAGTACTTC. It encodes CASSESTVGGMSYEQYF.

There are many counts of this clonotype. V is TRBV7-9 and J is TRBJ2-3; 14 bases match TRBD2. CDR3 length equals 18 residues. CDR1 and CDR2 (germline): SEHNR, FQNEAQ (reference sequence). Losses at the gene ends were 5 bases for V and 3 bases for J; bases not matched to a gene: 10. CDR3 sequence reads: CASSHSPGTSGGTDTQYF. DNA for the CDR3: TGTGCCAGCAGCCACTCACCAGGGACTAGCGGGGGAACAGATACGCAGTATTTT. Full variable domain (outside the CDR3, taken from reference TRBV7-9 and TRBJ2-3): DTGVSQNPRHKITKRGQNVTFRCDPISEHNRLYWYRQTLGQGPEFLTYFQNEAQLEKSRLLSDRFSAERPKGSFSTLEIQRTEQGDSAMYLCASSHSPGTSGGTDTQYFGPGTRLTVL.

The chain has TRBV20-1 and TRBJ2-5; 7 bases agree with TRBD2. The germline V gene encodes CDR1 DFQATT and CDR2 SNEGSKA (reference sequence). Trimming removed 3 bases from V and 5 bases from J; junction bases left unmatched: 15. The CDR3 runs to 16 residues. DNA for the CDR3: TGCAGTGCTAGTGGAGAAGCGGGGAGGTTAGGGGAGACCCAGTACTTC. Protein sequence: CSASGEAGRLGETQYF.

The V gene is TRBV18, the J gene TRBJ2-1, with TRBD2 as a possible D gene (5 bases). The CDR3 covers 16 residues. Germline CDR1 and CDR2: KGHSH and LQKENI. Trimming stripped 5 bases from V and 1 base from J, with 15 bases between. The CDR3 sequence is CASSDYRPGSYNEQFF. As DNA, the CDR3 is TGTGCCAGCTCAGACTATCGACCGGGGTCCTACAATGAGCAGTTCTTC.

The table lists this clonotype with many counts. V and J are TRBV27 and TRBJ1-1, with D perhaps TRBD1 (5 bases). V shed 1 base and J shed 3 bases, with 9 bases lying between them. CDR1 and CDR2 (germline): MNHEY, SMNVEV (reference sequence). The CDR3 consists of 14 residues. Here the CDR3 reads CASSLFRGDTEAFF. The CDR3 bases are TGTGCCAGCAGTTTATTCCGGGGGGACACTGAAGCTTTCTTT.

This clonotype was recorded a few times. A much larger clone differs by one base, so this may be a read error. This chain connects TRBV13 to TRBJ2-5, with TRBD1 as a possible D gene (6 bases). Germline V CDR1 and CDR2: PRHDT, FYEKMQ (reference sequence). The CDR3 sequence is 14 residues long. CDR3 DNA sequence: TGTGCCAGCAGCCTTACCCCAGGGGCCGAGACCCCGTACTTC. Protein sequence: CASSLTPGAETPYF.

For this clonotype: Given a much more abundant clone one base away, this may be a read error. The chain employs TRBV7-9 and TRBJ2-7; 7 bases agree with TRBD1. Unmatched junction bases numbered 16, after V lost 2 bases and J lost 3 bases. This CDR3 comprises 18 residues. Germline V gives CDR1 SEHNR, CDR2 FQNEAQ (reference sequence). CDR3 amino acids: CASSLRDSPDVRGYEQYF. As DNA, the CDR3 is TGTGCCAGCAGCTTACGGGACAGCCCTGATGTTAGGGGCTACGAGCAGTACTTC.

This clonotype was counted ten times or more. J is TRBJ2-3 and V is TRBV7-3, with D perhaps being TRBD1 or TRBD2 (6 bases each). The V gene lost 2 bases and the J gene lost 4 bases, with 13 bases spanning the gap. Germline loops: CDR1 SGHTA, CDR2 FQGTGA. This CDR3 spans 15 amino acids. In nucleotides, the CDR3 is TGTGCCAGCAGCTTAGAGGGGGGCAGGGCAGATACGCAGTATTTT. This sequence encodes CASSLEGGRADTQYF.

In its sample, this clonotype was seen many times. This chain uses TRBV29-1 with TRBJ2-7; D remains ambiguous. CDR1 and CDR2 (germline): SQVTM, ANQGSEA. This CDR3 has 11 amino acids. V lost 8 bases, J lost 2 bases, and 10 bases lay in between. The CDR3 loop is CSPYKAYEQYF. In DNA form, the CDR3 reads TGCAGCCCCTACAAGGCCTACGAGCAGTACTTC.

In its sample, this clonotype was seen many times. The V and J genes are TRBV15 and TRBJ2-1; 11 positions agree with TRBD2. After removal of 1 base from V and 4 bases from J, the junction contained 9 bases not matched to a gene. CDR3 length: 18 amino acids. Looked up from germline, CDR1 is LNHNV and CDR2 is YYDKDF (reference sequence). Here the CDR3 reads CATSRGSSGLADYNEQFF. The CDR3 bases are TGTGCCACCAGCAGAGGGTCCTCGGGACTAGCGGATTACAATGAGCAGTTCTTC.

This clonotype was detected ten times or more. CDR3 in amino acids: CASSLAGLAGVSRQFF. The CDR3 DNA reads as TGTGCCAGCAGCTTAGCGGGACTAGCGGGAGTATCGAGGCAGTTCTTC. J is TRBJ2-1 and V is TRBV7-2, with 14 positions matching TRBD2. This CDR3 contains 16 residues. Per germline, CDR1 SGHTA and CDR2 FQGNSA. The V gene end was trimmed by 0 bases and the J gene end by 12 bases; junction bases not matched to a gene: 7.

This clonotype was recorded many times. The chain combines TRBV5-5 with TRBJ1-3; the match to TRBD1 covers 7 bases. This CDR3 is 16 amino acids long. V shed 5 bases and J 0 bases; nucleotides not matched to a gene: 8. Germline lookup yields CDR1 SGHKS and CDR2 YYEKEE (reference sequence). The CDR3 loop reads CASRFLDRVSGNTIYF. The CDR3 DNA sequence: TGTGCCAGCAGGTTTCTAGACAGGGTCTCTGGAAACACCATATATTTT.

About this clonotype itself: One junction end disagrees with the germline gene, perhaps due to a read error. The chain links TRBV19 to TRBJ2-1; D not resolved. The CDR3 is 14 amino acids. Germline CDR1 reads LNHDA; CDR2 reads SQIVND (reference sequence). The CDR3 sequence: CASSVLGSSNEQFF. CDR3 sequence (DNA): TGTGCCAGTAGTGTGTTAGGCTCCTCCAATGAGCAGTTCTTC.

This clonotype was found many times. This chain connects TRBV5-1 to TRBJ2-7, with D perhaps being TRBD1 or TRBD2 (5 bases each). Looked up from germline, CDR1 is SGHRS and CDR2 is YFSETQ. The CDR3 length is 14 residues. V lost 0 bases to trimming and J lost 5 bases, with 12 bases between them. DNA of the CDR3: TGCGCCAGCAGCTTGGAGGGACCATGGAACGAGCAGTACTTC. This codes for CASSLEGPWNEQYF.

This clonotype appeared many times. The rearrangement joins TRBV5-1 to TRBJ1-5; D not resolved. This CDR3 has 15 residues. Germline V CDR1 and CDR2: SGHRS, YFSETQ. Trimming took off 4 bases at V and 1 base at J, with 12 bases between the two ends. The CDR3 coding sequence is TGCGCCAGCAGCCCAGGACTTGAAAGCAATCAGCCCCAGCATTTT. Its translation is CASSPGLESNQPQHF. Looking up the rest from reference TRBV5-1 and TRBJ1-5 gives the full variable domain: KAGVTQTPRYLIKTRGQQVTLSCSPISGHRSVSWYQQTPGQGLQFLFEYFSETQRNKGNFPGRFSGRQFSNSRSEMNVSTLELGDSALYLCASSPGLESNQPQHFGDGTRLSIL.

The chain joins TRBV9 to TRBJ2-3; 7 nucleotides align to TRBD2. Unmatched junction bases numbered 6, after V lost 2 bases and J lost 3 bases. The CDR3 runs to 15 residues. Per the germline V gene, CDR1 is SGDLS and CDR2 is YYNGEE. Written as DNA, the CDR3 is TGTGCCAGCAGCGTGTGGGGGGGGGGGACAGATACGCAGTATTTT. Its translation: CASSVWGGGTDTQYF.

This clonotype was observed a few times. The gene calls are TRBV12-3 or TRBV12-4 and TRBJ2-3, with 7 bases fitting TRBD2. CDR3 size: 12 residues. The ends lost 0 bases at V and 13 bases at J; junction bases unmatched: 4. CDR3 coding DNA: TGTGCCAGCAGTTTAGCGGGAGGGCCTAAGTATTTT. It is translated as CASSLAGGPKYF.